This entry is about one TCR delta chain. No antigen is known for it. The template was reverse-transcribed extracted RNA. CDR3 amplicons came from multiplex PCR with pooled V-gene forward and constant-region reverse primers. TCRdb made new clone calls on the multiplex PCR reads using CATT. The sample carries 54,000 or so delta-chain clones, roughly 15% recorded once. The sample comes from a study of Vδ1+ human thymocytes. Alphabeta T cells were depleted, then CD3+ Vdelta1+ Vdelta2- thymocytes were FACS-sorted. Germline CDR1 and CDR2: TSWWSYY and QGS. CDR3 length equals 20 residues. V shed 1 base, J shed 0 bases, and the junction held 17 bases outside the gene matches. Study-level results: Thymic TRG and TRD repertoires appeared highly polyclonal.

The chain employs TRDV1 and TRDJ1; 7 nucleotides match TRDD3. The receptor's source is a boy in the first two years of life who had congenital heart surgery. The sample was Vdelta1+ gamma-delta thymocytes from the thymus. Subset of the sample: FACS-sorted CD3+ TCRalphabeta- TCRVdelta1+ TCRVdelta2- thymocytes. CDR3 bases: TGTGCTCTTGGGGAACCCTCCCTCTGGGGATATCCAATGTACACCGATAAACTCATCTTT. This codes for CALGEPSLWGYPMYTDKLIF.